In its sample, the clone carrying this TCR beta chain was seen a few times. Its antigen is unknown. Arm-PCR with iRepertoire HTBI primers amplified the CDR3 regions for these TCR beta libraries. TCRdb used MiXCR to reprocess the multiplex PCR reads, holding one entry per CDR3 protein. The sample lists over 500,000 distinct CDR3 sequences; around 15% were seen once. The record originates from a study of regulatory T cells in long-lasting Graves disease. The time point was: newly diagnosed GD, antithyroid drugs for less than 3 months. With RNA extracted from PBMCs as input, the TCR library was made. Germline V gene lookup returns CDR1 SGHNT and CDR2 YENEEA. The length of the CDR3 is 14 residues. The V and J ends lost 1 base and 5 bases respectively, with 12 bases between them. General study points: The study found lower TCR diversity in persistent Graves' patients than in newly diagnosed ones.

Another study also made use of these data, one on T cells in Graves' hyperthyroidism and ophthalmopathy. That study adds: The HTBI primer set was used in a first-round RT-PCR of the TCR CDR3.

The sequence derives from a woman in her 30s with Graves disease. The source was peripheral blood mononuclear cells (PBMCs), collected at new diagnosis, from a patient treated with antithyroid drugs. The chain employs TRBV11-3 and TRBJ2-7; D ambiguous. Here the CDR3 DNA reads TGTGCCAGCAGCTTAGGTCCGGGTGCCCACGAGCAGTACTTC. It is translated as CASSLGPGAHEQYF.